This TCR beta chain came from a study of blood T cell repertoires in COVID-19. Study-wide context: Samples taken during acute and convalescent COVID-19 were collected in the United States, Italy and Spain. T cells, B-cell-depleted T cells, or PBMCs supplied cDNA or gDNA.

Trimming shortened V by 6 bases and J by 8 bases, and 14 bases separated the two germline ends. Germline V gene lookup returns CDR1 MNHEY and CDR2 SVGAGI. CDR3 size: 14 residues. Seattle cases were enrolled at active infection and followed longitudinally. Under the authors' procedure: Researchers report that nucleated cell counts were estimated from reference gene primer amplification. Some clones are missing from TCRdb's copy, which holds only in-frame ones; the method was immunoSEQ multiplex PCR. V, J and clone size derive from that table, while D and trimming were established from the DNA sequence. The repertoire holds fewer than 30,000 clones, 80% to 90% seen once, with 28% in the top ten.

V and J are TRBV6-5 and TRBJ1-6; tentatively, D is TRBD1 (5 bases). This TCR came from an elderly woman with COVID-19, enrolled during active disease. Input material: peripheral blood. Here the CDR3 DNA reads TGTGCCAGCAGGCAGGGTGGATCATATTCACCCCTCCACTTT. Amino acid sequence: CASRQGGSYSPLHF.